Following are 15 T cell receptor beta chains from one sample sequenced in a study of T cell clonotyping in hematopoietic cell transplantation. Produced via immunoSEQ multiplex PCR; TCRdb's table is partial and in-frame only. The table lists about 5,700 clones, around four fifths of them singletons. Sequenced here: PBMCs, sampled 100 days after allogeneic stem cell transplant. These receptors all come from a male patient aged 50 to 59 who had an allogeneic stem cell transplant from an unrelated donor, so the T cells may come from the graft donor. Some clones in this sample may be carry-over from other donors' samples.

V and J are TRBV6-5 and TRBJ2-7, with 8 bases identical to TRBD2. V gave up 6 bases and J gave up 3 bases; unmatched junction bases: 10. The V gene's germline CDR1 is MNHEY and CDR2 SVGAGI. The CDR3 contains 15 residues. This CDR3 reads CASSPDSGTSYEQYF. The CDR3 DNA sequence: TGTGCCAGCAGCCCCGATAGCGGGACCAGCTACGAGCAGTACTTC.

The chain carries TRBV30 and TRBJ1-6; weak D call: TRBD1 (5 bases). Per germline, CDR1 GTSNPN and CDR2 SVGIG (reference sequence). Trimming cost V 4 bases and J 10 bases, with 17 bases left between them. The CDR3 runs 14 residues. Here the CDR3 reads CAWTGKGLWSPLHF. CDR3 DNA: TGTGCCTGGACAGGGAAGGGACTATGGTCACCCCTCCACTTT.

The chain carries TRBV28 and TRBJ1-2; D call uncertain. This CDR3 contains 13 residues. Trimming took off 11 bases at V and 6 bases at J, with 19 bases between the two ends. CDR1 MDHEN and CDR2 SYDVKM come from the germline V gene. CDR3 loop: CAALPGSSHGYTF. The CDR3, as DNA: TGTGCCGCTTTACCGGGGTCCTCTCATGGCTACACCTTC.

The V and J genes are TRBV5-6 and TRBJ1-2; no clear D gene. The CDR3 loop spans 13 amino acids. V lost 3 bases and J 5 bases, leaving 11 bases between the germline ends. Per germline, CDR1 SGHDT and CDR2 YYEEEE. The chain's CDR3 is CASSSTGKYGYTF. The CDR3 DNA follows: TGTGCCAGCAGCTCGACTGGGAAGTATGGCTACACCTTC.

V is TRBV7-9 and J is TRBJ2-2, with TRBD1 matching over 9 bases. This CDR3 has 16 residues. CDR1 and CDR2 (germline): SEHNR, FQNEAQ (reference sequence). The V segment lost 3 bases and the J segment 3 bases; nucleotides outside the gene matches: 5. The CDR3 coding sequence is TGTGCCAGCAGCTTCGGACAGGGGTTTTACACCGGGGAGCTGTTTTTT. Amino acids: CASSFGQGFYTGELFF.

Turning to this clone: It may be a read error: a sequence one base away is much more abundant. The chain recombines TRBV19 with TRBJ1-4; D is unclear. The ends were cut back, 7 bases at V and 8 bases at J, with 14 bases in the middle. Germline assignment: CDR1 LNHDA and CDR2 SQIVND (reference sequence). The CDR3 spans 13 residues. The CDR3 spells CASNTFVGEKLFF. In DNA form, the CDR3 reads TGTGCCAGTAATACCTTCGTGGGCGAAAAACTGTTTTTT.

The CDR3 sequence: CASSGTASPLHF. The CDR3 nucleotides are TGTGCCAGCAGTGGGACAGCATCACCCCTCCACTTT. This sequence joins TRBV2 and TRBJ1-6; possibly TRBD1 for D (6 bases). The CDR3 totals 12 residues. Germline lookup yields CDR1 SNHLY and CDR2 FYNNEI. With 4 bases removed from V and 10 bases from J, the gap between germline ends came to 8 bases.

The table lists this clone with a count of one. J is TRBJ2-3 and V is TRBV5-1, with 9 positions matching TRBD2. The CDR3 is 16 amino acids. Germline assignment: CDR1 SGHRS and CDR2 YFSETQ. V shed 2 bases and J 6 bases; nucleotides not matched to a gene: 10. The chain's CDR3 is CASSLGLSGSQDTQYF. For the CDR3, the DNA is TGCGCCAGCAGCTTAGGTCTTAGCGGGAGTCAGGATACGCAGTATTTT.

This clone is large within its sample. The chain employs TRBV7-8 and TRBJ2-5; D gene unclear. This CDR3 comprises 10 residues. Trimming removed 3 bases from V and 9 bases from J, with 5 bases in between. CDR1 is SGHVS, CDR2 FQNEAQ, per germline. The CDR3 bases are TGTGCCAGCAGCTTTAATCCCCAGTACTTC. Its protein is CASSFNPQYF.

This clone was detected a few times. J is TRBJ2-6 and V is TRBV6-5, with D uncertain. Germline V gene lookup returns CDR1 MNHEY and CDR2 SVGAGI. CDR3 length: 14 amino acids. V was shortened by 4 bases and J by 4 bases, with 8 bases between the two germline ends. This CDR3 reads CASSSQYGANVLTF. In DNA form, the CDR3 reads TGTGCCAGCAGTTCACAGTACGGGGCCAACGTCCTGACTTTC.

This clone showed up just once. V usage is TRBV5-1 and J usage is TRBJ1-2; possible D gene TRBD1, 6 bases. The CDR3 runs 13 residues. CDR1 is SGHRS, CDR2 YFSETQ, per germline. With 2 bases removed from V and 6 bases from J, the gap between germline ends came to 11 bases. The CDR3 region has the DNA TGCGCCAGCAGCTTCAAAACAGGGAATGGCTACACCTTC. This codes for CASSFKTGNGYTF.

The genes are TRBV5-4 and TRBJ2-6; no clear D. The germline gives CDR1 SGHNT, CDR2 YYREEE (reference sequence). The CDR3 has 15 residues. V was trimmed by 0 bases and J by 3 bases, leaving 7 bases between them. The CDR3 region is CASSLASIGANVLTF. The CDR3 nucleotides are TGTGCCAGCAGCTTGGCTTCAATTGGGGCCAACGTCCTGACTTTC.

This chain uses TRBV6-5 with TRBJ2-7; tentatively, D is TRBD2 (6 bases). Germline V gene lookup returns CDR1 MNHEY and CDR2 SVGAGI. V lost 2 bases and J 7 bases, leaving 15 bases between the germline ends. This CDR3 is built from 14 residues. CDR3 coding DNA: TGTGCCAGCAGTTACGAGGCTAGCGCACGGGAGCAGTACTTC. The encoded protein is CASSYEASAREQYF.

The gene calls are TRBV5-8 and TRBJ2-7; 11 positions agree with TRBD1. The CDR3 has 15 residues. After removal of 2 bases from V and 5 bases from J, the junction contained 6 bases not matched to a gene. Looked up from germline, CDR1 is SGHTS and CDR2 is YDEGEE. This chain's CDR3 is CASSFGDRGKNEQYF. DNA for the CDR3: TGTGCCAGCAGCTTCGGGGACAGGGGGAAGAACGAGCAGTACTTC.

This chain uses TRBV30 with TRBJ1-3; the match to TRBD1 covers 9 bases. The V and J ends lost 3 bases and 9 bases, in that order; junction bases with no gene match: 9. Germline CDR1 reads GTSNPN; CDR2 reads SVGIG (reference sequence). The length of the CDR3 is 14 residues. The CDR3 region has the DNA TGTGCCTGGAGAGGGACAGGGTTTTACGGCACCATATATTTT. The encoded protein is CAWRGTGFYGTIYF.